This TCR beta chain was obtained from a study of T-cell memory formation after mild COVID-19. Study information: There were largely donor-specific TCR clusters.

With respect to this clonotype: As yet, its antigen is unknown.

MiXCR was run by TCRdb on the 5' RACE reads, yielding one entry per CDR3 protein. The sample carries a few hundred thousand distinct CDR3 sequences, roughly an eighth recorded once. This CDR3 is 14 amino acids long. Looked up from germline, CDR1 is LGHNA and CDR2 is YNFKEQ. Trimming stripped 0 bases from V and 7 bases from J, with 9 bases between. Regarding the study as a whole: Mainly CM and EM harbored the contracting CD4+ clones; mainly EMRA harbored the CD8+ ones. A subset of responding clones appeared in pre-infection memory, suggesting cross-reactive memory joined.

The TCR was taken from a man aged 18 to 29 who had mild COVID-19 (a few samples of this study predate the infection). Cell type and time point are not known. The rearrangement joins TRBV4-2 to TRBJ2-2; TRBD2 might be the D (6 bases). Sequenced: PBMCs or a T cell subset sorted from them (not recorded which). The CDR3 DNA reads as TGTGCCAGCAGCCAAGATCCGGGGGACGGGGAGCTGTTTTTT. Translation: CASSQDPGDGELFF.